The source of this TCR beta chain is a study of blood T cell repertoires in COVID-19. Study summary: The United States, Italy and Spain were the sources of the acute and convalescent COVID-19 samples. T cells, B-cell-depleted T cells, or PBMCs supplied cDNA or gDNA.

CDR1 and CDR2 from the germline V gene are SGHTA and FQGNSA. V was trimmed by 0 bases and J by 0 bases, leaving 15 bases between them. The CDR3 extends over 18 amino acids. Under the authors' procedure: Reference gene primer amplification in the assay estimated nucleated cell counts. Sequenced by immunoSEQ multiplex PCR; TCRdb stores in-frame clones only, minus some. The V and J calls and the clone size are those of that table, but D and trimming were determined from the DNA. The sample includes some 370,000 clones, about 89% of them seen just once. The sample consisted of peripheral blood. This clonotype was sampled from a man aged 40-50 years with acute or convalescent COVID-19. The chain combines TRBV7-2 with TRBJ1-5; possible D gene TRBD1, 6 bases. CDR3 loop: CASSLAGTSLYSNQPQHF. In DNA form, the CDR3 reads TGTGCCAGCAGCTTAGCGGGGACAAGCCTTTATAGCAATCAGCCCCAGCATTTT.